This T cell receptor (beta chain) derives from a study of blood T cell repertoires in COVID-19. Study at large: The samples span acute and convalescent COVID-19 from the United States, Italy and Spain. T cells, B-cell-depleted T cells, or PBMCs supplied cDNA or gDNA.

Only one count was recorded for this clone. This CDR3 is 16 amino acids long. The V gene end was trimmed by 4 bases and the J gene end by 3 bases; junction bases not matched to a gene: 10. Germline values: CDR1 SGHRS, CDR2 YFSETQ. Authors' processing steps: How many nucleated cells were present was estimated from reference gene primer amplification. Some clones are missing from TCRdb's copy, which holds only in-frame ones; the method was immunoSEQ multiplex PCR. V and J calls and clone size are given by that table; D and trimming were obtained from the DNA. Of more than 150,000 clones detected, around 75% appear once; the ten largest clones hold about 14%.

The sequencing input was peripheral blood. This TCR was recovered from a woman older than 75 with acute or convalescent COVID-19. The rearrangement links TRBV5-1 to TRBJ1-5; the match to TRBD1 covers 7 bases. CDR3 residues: CASSPTGEVDNQPQHF. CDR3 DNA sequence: TGCGCCAGCAGCCCCACAGGGGAGGTAGACAATCAGCCCCAGCATTTT.